This TCR beta chain came from a study of blood T cell repertoires in COVID-19. V dropped 6 bases and J dropped 9; count of bases not matched to a gene: 10. Germline CDR1 MNHEY, CDR2 SMNVEV (reference sequence). This CDR3 region has 14 residues. This clone appeared once. Original data processing: Amplifying reference gene primers gave estimates of nucleated cell counts. The assay was immunoSEQ multiplex PCR, and TCRdb's table has in-frame clones only and misses some. The V and J calls and clone size were taken over from that table, and D and trimming were inferred from the DNA. Of approximately 350,000 clones listed, approximately 92% are singletons. Participant-given clinical history determined each cohort assignment.

This sequence was found in a young man who had recovered from COVID-19. Sequencing was carried out using PBMCs or T cells enriched from blood (not recorded which). The rearrangement joins TRBV27 to TRBJ2-1; TRBD2 matches 8 bases. The CDR3 DNA is TGTGCCAGCAGAGGACTAGCTCTCGAGGGTGAGCAGTTCTTC. Its translation is CASRGLALEGEQFF.